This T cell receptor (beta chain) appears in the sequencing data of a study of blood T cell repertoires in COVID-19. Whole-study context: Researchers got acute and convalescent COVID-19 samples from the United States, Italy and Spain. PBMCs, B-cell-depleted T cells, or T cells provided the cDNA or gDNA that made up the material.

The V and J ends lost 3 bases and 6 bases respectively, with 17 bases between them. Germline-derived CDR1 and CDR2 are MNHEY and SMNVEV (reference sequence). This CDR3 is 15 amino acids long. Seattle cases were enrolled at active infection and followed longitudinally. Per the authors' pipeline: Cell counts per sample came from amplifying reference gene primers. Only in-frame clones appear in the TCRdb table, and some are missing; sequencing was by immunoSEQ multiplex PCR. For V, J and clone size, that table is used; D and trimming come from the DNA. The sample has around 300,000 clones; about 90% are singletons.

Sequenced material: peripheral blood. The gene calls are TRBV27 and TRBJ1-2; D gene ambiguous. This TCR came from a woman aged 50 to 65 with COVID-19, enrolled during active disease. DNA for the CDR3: TGTGCCAGCAGTTTCGTGCCTCCGGGGAGAGATGGCTACACCTTC. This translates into CASSFVPPGRDGYTF.